These 18 T cell receptor beta chains were sequenced from one sample in a study of T cell clones after liver transplantation. Measured with immunoSEQ multiplex PCR; TCRdb has only the in-frame clones, and not every one. The sample includes around 9,300 clones, about 72% seen only once; the top ten take 22%. The sample in question was CD8+ T cells from blood, obtained at the approximately 15-month timepoint. These receptors all come from a human patient who received a liver transplant. Some T cells may be supplied by the graft donor.

J is TRBJ1-1 and V is TRBV5-1; D call uncertain. Germline V gene sequence: CDR1 SGHRS, CDR2 YFSETQ. The CDR3 consists of 14 residues. V lost 4 bases to trimming and J lost 5 bases, with 15 bases between them. CDR3 nucleotide sequence: TGCGCCAGCAGCCCCGATGCAGGAAAGACTGAAGCTTTCTTT. Its protein is CASSPDAGKTEAFF.

The count of this clone is one. V and J are TRBV4-2 and TRBJ2-1; 14 bases match TRBD2. Germline V lookup: CDR1 LGHNA, CDR2 YNFKEQ. Trimming removed 1 base from V and 4 bases from J; junction bases left unmatched: 3. The CDR3 consists of 17 residues. CDR3 nucleotides: TGTGCCAGCAGCCAAGGGACTAGCGGGGGGTTTTACAATGAGCAGTTCTTC. Amino acids: CASSQGTSGGFYNEQFF.

This clone was seen a single time. The V call is TRBV6-4, the J call TRBJ2-3; 12 bases match TRBD2. The CDR3 is 16 residues long. CDR1 is MRHNA, CDR2 SNTAGT, per germline. The V and J ends lost 0 bases and 3 bases, in that order; junction bases with no gene match: 1. The CDR3 bases are TGTGCCAGCAGTGACTCGGGGACTAGCGGGACAGATACGCAGTATTTT. Translating it yields CASSDSGTSGTDTQYF.

The chain recombines TRBV5-1 with TRBJ2-1; D is undetermined. The CDR3 is 15 residues long. Trimming shortened V by 0 bases and J by 1 base, and 8 bases separated the two germline ends. Germline V gene sequence: CDR1 SGHRS, CDR2 YFSETQ. CDR3 nucleotides: TGCGCCAGCAGCTTGGCGGTGCTTTCCTACAATGAGCAGTTCTTC. As protein: CASSLAVLSYNEQFF.

This chain connects TRBV27 to TRBJ2-1; 11 nucleotides align to TRBD2. J gave up 8 bases and V 4 bases, and 10 bases lay outside the gene matches. CDR1 and CDR2 (germline): MNHEY, SMNVEV (reference sequence). The CDR3 spans 16 residues. Here the CDR3 reads CASSSLMGLAAHEQFF. Written as DNA, the CDR3 is TGTGCCAGCAGTTCATTAATGGGACTAGCGGCCCATGAGCAGTTCTTC.

In DNA, the CDR3 is TGTGCCAGCAGACCTAGGGGGCAAGCGGGAGGTTGGAATGAGCAGTTCTTC. Encoded protein: CASRPRGQAGGWNEQFF. V is TRBV27 and J is TRBJ2-1, with 9 bases lining up with TRBD2. CDR3 length equals 17 residues. J gave up 7 bases and V 6 bases, and 16 bases lay outside the gene matches. The germline V gene encodes CDR1 MNHEY and CDR2 SMNVEV (reference sequence).

V and J are TRBV5-1 and TRBJ2-2; maybe TRBD1 (6 bases). The CDR3 runs to 15 residues. The germline V gene encodes CDR1 SGHRS and CDR2 YFSETQ. The germline V and J ends were trimmed by 4 bases and 0 bases, with 10 bases remaining between them. This CDR3 is CASSPWTANTGELFF. In nucleotides, the CDR3 is TGCGCCAGCAGCCCCTGGACAGCGAACACCGGGGAGCTGTTTTTT.

This clone was picked up one time. V gene TRBV19 combines with J gene TRBJ2-2; D remains ambiguous. CDR3 length: 13 residues. Trimming cost V 4 bases and J 3 bases, with 6 bases left between them. The germline V gene has CDR1 LNHDA and CDR2 SQIVND (reference sequence). The CDR3 DNA sequence: TGTGCCAGTAGTAGCGGTTACACCGGGGAGCTGTTTTTT. Its translation: CASSSGYTGELFF.

The chain combines TRBV11-2 with TRBJ2-1; a weak D match, TRBD1 (5 bases). CDR3 length: 15 amino acids. Germline assignment: CDR1 SGHAT and CDR2 FQNNGV. Trimming took 0 bases from V and 4 from J, leaving 10 bases between them. CDR3 protein: CASSLDLSGYNEQFF. CDR3 DNA sequence: TGTGCCAGCAGCTTAGATTTATCAGGGTACAATGAGCAGTTCTTC.

This chain connects TRBV13 to TRBJ1-4; possibly TRBD1 for D (5 bases). Germline V gene lookup returns CDR1 PRHDT and CDR2 FYEKMQ (reference sequence). V lost 3 bases and J 5 bases, leaving 16 bases between the germline ends. The CDR3 is 16 residues long. The CDR3 loop is CASSFGSRGGNEKLFF. The DNA of the CDR3 is TGTGCCAGCAGCTTCGGTTCGAGGGGCGGAAATGAAAAACTGTTTTTT.

V and J are TRBV4-1 and TRBJ2-3; TRBD1 agrees at 10 bases. V was pared by 1 base and J by 4 bases, with 5 bases of the junction left unmatched. CDR1 MGHRA and CDR2 YSYEKL come from the germline V gene. This CDR3 has 16 amino acids. CDR3 sequence: CASSQVGQGDPDTQYF. The CDR3 nucleotides read TGCGCCAGCAGCCAAGTAGGACAGGGGGACCCAGATACGCAGTATTTT.

V usage is TRBV7-9 and J usage is TRBJ1-1; 9 positions agree with TRBD1. Germline loops: CDR1 SEHNR, CDR2 FQNEAQ (reference sequence). V was pared by 5 bases and J by 7 bases, with 5 bases of the junction left unmatched. The CDR3 loop spans 13 amino acids. CDR3 nucleotides: TGTGCCAGCAGCGCGCGGACAGGGGATGAAGCTTTCTTT. Protein: CASSARTGDEAFF.

This sequence joins TRBV4-3 and TRBJ2-3; 10 nucleotides align to TRBD1. This CDR3 spans 17 amino acids. CDR1 LGHNA and CDR2 YSLEER come from the germline V gene. V lost 4 bases, J lost 4 bases, and 11 bases stayed unmatched. The CDR3 bases are TGCGCCAGCAGCCCTCTGACAGGGGGCACGGGGGCAGATACGCAGTATTTT. It translates to CASSPLTGGTGADTQYF.

The chain has TRBV6-5 and TRBJ2-3, with a possible D match to TRBD2 (5 bases). V lost 5 bases and J 4 bases, leaving 10 bases between the germline ends. This CDR3 has 13 residues. Per the germline V gene, CDR1 is MNHEY and CDR2 is SVGAGI. The CDR3 DNA is TGTGCCAGCAGTCCGCTAGCTCCAGATACGCAGTATTTT. It codes for CASSPLAPDTQYF.

This clone is medium-sized in the sample. This sequence joins TRBV19 and TRBJ1-5; 11 bases fit TRBD1. With 7 bases clipped from V and 3 bases from J, the junction kept 2 bases outside the gene matches. This CDR3 is 14 amino acids long. CDR1 is LNHDA, CDR2 SQIVND, per germline (reference sequence). As DNA, the CDR3 is TGTGCCAGTACGGACAGGGGGCTCAATCAGCCCCAGCATTTT. Protein product: CASTDRGLNQPQHF.

This clone was detected only once. This chain links TRBV7-9 with TRBJ2-7; TRBD1 aligns across 12 bases. The J segment lost 3 bases and the V segment lost 5 bases, leaving 2 bases of the junction unmatched. The CDR3 spans 14 residues. Germline V gene data show CDR1 as SEHNR and CDR2 as FQNEAQ (reference sequence). The CDR3 bases are TGTGCCAGCAGCCGGGACAGGGGGCACTACGAGCAGTACTTC. Its protein is CASSRDRGHYEQYF.

This clone was found a few times. The chain combines TRBV28 with TRBJ2-5; no clear D gene. Germline V gene data show CDR1 as MDHEN and CDR2 as SYDVKM. The CDR3 consists of 15 residues. V was trimmed by 5 bases and J by 3 bases, leaving 16 bases between them. The CDR3 region has the DNA TGTGCCAGCAGTCCTCCTCGTCGGACGAAAGAGACCCAGTACTTC. It codes for CASSPPRRTKETQYF.

The rearrangement uses TRBV19 and TRBJ1-1, with D maybe TRBD1 (5 bases). V gave up 8 bases and J gave up 1 base, with 11 bases separating them. Germline CDR1 is LNHDA and CDR2 is SQIVND (reference sequence). The CDR3 consists of 13 residues. CDR3 DNA sequence: TGTGCCAGTGCAACAGGACCGAACACTGAAGCTTTCTTT. Translated, it gives CASATGPNTEAFF.